This T cell receptor (beta chain) originates from a study of blood T cells in healthy people across ages. The wider study: About one barcoded beta molecule per two T cells came from capture by template switching.

Study findings and constraints: With naive T cell percentage, TCR beta diversity showed a strong correlation.

Healthy Caucasian individuals from Russia aged 6 to 90 were enrolled as donors. Using a J-beta primer mix together with a sample-barcoded 5' primer, a second PCR was run for about 7 to 12 cycles. In TCRdb, the 5' RACE reads were re-called with MiXCR into one record per CDR3 protein. The sample lists about 1.4 million distinct CDR3 sequences; roughly 64% were seen once. As concerns this clonotype: The target antigen is unknown.

Germline V CDR1 and CDR2: DFQATT, SNEGSKA (reference sequence). The CDR3 runs 18 residues. The germline V and J ends were trimmed by 1 base and 7 bases, with 26 bases remaining between them. The clonotype comes from a man in his late teens or twenties in good health. Sequencing was carried out using blood. The chain combines TRBV20-1 with TRBJ2-1; tentatively, D is TRBD1 (7 bases). In DNA, the CDR3 is TGCAGTGCTAGAGTATCAGGGCTAGGGGCAGGGGGGAGGAATGAGCAGTTCTTC. This codes for CSARVSGLGAGGRNEQFF.